These 24 T cell receptor beta chains originate from one sample sequenced in a study of T cells after posttransplantation cyclophosphamide. Generated by immunoSEQ multiplex PCR, the TCRdb table keeps only in-frame clones and is missing some. The data hold around 9,200 clones, with 89% observed a single time. Sequencing was performed on memory CD4+ T cells sorted from PBMCs. These receptors all stem from a woman in her fifties or sixties in good health, CMV-negative, and a related stem cell transplant donor.

V and J are TRBV9 and TRBJ1-2; perhaps TRBD1 as D (6 bases). Germline CDR1 and CDR2: SGDLS and YYNGEE. V was clipped by 4 bases and J by 4 bases, with 20 bases between them. The CDR3 runs to 16 residues. CDR3 amino acids: CASSLYDRPGTYGYTF. CDR3 in DNA: TGTGCCAGCAGCTTATATGACAGGCCCGGAACCTATGGCTACACCTTC.

The chain is built from TRBV19 and TRBJ1-5; unclear D gene. V lost 7 bases and J 2 bases, leaving 15 bases between the germline ends. The germline V gene encodes CDR1 LNHDA and CDR2 SQIVND (reference sequence). This CDR3 is 15 amino acids long. CDR3 residues: CASTAGPGGNQPQHF. CDR3 DNA sequence: TGTGCCAGTACCGCGGGTCCCGGGGGCAATCAGCCCCAGCATTTT.

The V and J genes are TRBV4-1 and TRBJ1-4; 7 bases match TRBD1. Losses at the gene ends were 1 base for V and 8 bases for J; bases not matched to a gene: 7. Germline V CDR1 and CDR2: MGHRA, YSYEKL. The CDR3 runs 15 residues. In nucleotides, the CDR3 is TGCGCCAGCAGCCAAGGCCAGGGGGATATGGAAAAACTGTTTTTT. Its protein product is CASSQGQGDMEKLFF.

The chain recombines TRBV21-1 with TRBJ2-2; TRBD2, as called in the table, went unchecked against the DNA. TRBV21-1 is designated a pseudogene. CDR3 length: 16 residues. CDR3 residues: CASSGGTELYTGELFF. DNA of the CDR3: TGTGCCAGCAGCGGGGGGACCGAACTTTACACCGGGGAGCTGTTTTTT.

CDR3 in amino acids: CASSPLPVTGGDTEAFF. The CDR3 DNA sequence: TGTGCCAGCTCACCACTTCCCGTAACGGGGGGAGACACTGAAGCTTTCTTT. The V gene is TRBV18, the J gene TRBJ1-1; tentative D call: TRBD1 (5 bases). V dropped 1 base and J dropped 3 bases, with 18 bases sitting between them. CDR1 is KGHSH and CDR2 is LQKENI in the germline V gene. This CDR3 comprises 17 residues. Supplemented by reference TRBV18 and TRBJ1-1, the full variable domain reads NAGVMQNPRHLVRRRGQEARLRCSPMKGHSHVYWYRQLPEEGLKFMVYLQKENIIDESGMPKERFSAEFPKEGPSILRIQQVVRGDSAAYFCASSPLPVTGGDTEAFFGQGTRLTVV.

The chain couples TRBV29-1 to TRBJ2-2; possible D gene TRBD1, 6 bases. Germline CDR1 reads SQVTM; CDR2 reads ANQGSEA. This CDR3 has 13 residues. V was cut by 7 bases and J by 0 bases, with 9 bases left in between. CDR3 sequence reads: CSGDTANTGELFF. The CDR3 DNA reads TGCAGCGGGGACACGGCGAACACCGGGGAGCTGTTTTTT.

This clone came up once. The chain couples TRBV2 to TRBJ2-7; D is possibly TRBD1 (7 bases). This CDR3 has 13 amino acids. CDR1 and CDR2 from the germline V gene are SNHLY and FYNNEI. Trimming removed 8 bases at V and 5 bases at J, with 16 bases between. CDR3 nucleotides: TGTGCCAGCGGCCTGGCAGGGGGGCACGAGCAGTACGTC. Its translation: CASGLAGGHEQYV.

The chain couples TRBV19 to TRBJ2-5; the match to TRBD2 covers 7 bases. The CDR3 covers 15 residues. The ends lost 2 bases at V and 1 base at J; junction bases unmatched: 4. Germline V gives CDR1 LNHDA, CDR2 SQIVND (reference sequence). The CDR3 spells CASSIQGGRQETQYF. CDR3 sequence (DNA): TGTGCCAGTAGTATACAGGGAGGGCGCCAAGAGACCCAGTACTTC.

The chain employs TRBV18 and TRBJ1-1, with a tentative D call TRBD1 (5 bases). With 3 bases removed from V and 2 bases from J, the gap between germline ends came to 10 bases. Germline CDR1 is KGHSH and CDR2 is LQKENI. This CDR3 spans 14 amino acids. CDR3 bases: TGTGCCAGCTCACCTCGGCGGGGCAACACTGAAGCTTTCTTT. Its translation: CASSPRRGNTEAFF.

J is TRBJ1-2 and V is TRBV9, with D perhaps TRBD1 (5 bases). This CDR3 region has 14 residues. CDR1 and CDR2 from the germline V gene are SGDLS and YYNGEE. Trimming pared 4 bases from V and 6 bases from J, leaving 16 bases between. In DNA form, the CDR3 reads TGTGCCAGCAGCTTAGGGGCGCATATTAATGGCTACACCTTC. Encoded protein: CASSLGAHINGYTF. Combining the CDR3 with reference TRBV9 and TRBJ1-2 gives the whole variable domain DSGVTQTPKHLITATGQRVTLRCSPRSGDLSVYWYQQSLDQGLQFLIQYYNGEERAKGNILERFSAQQFPDLHSELNLSSLELGDSALYFCASSLGAHINGYTFGSGTRLTVV.

The chain is built from TRBV28 and TRBJ2-7; the match to TRBD2 covers 11 bases. This CDR3 contains 16 residues. Germline lookup yields CDR1 MDHEN and CDR2 SYDVKM. The junction had 9 bases not matched to a gene; V was cut back by 8 bases and J by 0 bases. This chain's CDR3 is CASGSRLAGISYEQYF. The CDR3 nucleotides are TGTGCCAGCGGTTCTCGACTAGCGGGAATCTCCTACGAGCAGTACTTC.

The rearrangement uses TRBV19 and TRBJ2-7, with a weak D call TRBD1 (6 bases). CDR1 and CDR2 (germline): LNHDA, SQIVND (reference sequence). The CDR3 totals 13 residues. V was shortened by 5 bases and J by 4 bases, with 12 bases between the two germline ends. Written as DNA, the CDR3 is TGTGCCAGTAGTCTTCAGGGGCGGTACGAGCAGTACTTC. The encoded protein is CASSLQGRYEQYF. Based on the CDR3 plus reference TRBV19 and TRBJ2-7, the full variable domain is DGGITQSPKYLFRKEGQNVTLSCEQNLNHDAMYWYRQDPGQGLRLIYYSQIVNDFQKGDIAEGYSVSREKKESFPLTVTSAQKNPTAFYLCASSLQGRYEQYFGPGTRLTVT.

The rearrangement uses TRBV9 and TRBJ2-7; TRBD1 is a possible D gene (6 bases). Between the trimmed V and J ends, which lost 0 bases and 0 bases, there was a span of 10 bases. CDR1 and CDR2 from the germline V gene are SGDLS and YYNGEE. This CDR3 comprises 15 residues. CDR3 loop: CASSVGTASSYEQYF. In DNA, the CDR3 is TGTGCCAGCAGCGTAGGGACAGCTAGCTCCTACGAGCAGTACTTC.

The chain combines TRBV5-1 with TRBJ1-1; 7 bases agree with TRBD1. Germline lookup yields CDR1 SGHRS and CDR2 YFSETQ. The J segment lost 1 base and the V segment lost 5 bases, leaving 8 bases of the junction unmatched. CDR3 length equals 15 residues. The CDR3 is CASSRGGARNTEAFF. The CDR3 coding sequence is TGCGCCAGCAGTAGAGGGGGCGCGAGGAACACTGAAGCTTTCTTT.

On this clone: The same CDR3 also results from other DNA sequences found in this sample. The J gene is TRBJ2-3, the V gene TRBV28; 7 nucleotides line up with TRBD2. CDR3 length: 15 residues. The ends lost 2 bases at V and 1 base at J; junction bases unmatched: 3. CDR1 is MDHEN and CDR2 is SYDVKM in the germline V gene. CDR3 residues: CASSLLAGGTDTQYF. Here the CDR3 DNA reads TGTGCCAGCAGTTTACTGGCGGGGGGCACAGATACGCAGTATTTT.

The chain couples TRBV4-2 to TRBJ2-3; D not certain. The V end lost 0 bases, the J end lost 8 bases, and 3 bases lay between the germline ends. The length of the CDR3 is 11 residues. From germline, CDR1 is LGHNA and CDR2 YNFKEQ. The CDR3 DNA reads as TGTGCCAGCAGCCAAGACATTACGCAGTATTTT. This gives the protein CASSQDITQYF.

The chain links TRBV9 to TRBJ2-5; possible D gene TRBD2, 5 bases. V was pared by 0 bases and J by 0 bases, with 6 bases between. This CDR3 is 14 amino acids long. Germline values: CDR1 SGDLS, CDR2 YYNGEE. The CDR3 DNA sequence: TGTGCCAGCAGCGTAGCGGGGAACCAAGAGACCCAGTACTTC. Its translation is CASSVAGNQETQYF.

The CDR3 coding sequence is TGTGCCAGCAGTTTATCTTTGGGACTGGGCCAAGAGACCCAGTACTTC. Residues: CASSLSLGLGQETQYF. This chain connects TRBV27 to TRBJ2-5, with a possible D match to TRBD2 (6 bases). Trimming left V 0 bases short and J 1 base short, with 12 bases between. The CDR3 extends over 16 amino acids. CDR1 MNHEY and CDR2 SMNVEV come from the germline V gene (reference sequence).

The chain recombines TRBV27 with TRBJ2-7, with 10 bases aligning to TRBD2. The germline V gene has CDR1 MNHEY and CDR2 SMNVEV (reference sequence). V shed 4 bases and J 5 bases; nucleotides not matched to a gene: 8. The CDR3 length is 15 residues. CDR3 sequence reads: CASSSPGTSVNEQYF. CDR3 DNA sequence: TGTGCCAGCAGTTCCCCCGGGACTAGCGTGAACGAGCAGTACTTC.

The V and J genes are TRBV30 and TRBJ2-3; the match to TRBD2 covers 14 bases. Germline V gene lookup returns CDR1 GTSNPN and CDR2 SVGIG (reference sequence). CDR3 length: 16 amino acids. Trimming at V came to 1 base and at J to 5 bases, leaving 5 bases not matched to a gene. The CDR3 sequence is CAWSGGLAGEVDTQYF. The CDR3 DNA is TGTGCCTGGAGTGGGGGACTAGCGGGAGAGGTAGATACGCAGTATTTT.

This clone showed up just once. The chain has TRBV13 and TRBJ2-2; possible D gene TRBD1, 5 bases. V lost 3 bases and J 3 bases, leaving 8 bases between the germline ends. The CDR3 covers 14 residues. Germline assignment: CDR1 PRHDT and CDR2 FYEKMQ (reference sequence). CDR3 sequence reads: CASSLAGYTGELFF. The CDR3 region has the DNA TGTGCCAGCAGCTTGGCAGGGTACACCGGGGAGCTGTTTTTT.

This clone was observed a handful of times. The J gene is TRBJ1-1, the V gene TRBV10-3; perhaps TRBD1 as D (6 bases). Germline CDR1 is ENHRY and CDR2 is SYGVKD. V dropped 11 bases and J dropped 7 bases, with 14 bases sitting between them. The CDR3 has 11 residues. The chain's CDR3 is CAALSRGEAFF. The DNA for the CDR3 is TGTGCCGCTTTAAGCAGGGGTGAAGCTTTCTTT.

The chain combines TRBV7-2 with TRBJ2-5; a weak D match, TRBD2 (6 bases). The CDR3 contains 15 residues. The germline gives CDR1 SGHTA, CDR2 FQGNSA. Trimming pared 1 base from V and 1 base from J, leaving 10 bases between. CDR3 residues: CASSLELAPQETQYF. CDR3 DNA sequence: TGTGCCAGCAGCTTAGAGCTAGCGCCCCAAGAGACCCAGTACTTC.

The rearrangement joins TRBV19 to TRBJ2-5; TRBD2 matches at 13 bases. From germline, CDR1 is LNHDA and CDR2 SQIVND (reference sequence). V gave up 6 bases and J gave up 7 bases; unmatched junction bases: 5. CDR3 size: 14 residues. The CDR3 DNA follows: TGTGCCAGTAGCCGGACTAGCGGGGGAAGGACCCAGTACTTC. Encoded protein: CASSRTSGGRTQYF.